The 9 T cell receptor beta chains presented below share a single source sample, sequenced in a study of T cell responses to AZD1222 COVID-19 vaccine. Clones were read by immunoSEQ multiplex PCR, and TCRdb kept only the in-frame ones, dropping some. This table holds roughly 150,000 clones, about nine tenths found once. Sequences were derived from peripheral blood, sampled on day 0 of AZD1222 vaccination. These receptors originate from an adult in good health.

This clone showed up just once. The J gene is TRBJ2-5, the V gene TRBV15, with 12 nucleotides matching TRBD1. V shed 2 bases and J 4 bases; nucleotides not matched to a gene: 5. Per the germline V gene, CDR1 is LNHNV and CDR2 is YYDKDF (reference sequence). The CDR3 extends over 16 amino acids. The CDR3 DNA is TGTGCCACCAGCAGACCTGGGACAGGGGGCTTAGAGACCCAGTACTTC. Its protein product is CATSRPGTGGLETQYF.

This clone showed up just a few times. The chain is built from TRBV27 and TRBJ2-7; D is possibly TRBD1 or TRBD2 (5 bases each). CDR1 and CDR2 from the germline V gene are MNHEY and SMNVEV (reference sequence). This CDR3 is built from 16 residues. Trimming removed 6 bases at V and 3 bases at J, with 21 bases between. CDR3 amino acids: CASRLTGTLPIYEQYF. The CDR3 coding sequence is TGTGCCAGCAGACTTACCGGGACCCTACCGATCTACGAGCAGTACTTC.

CDR3 amino acids: CAWSVISGSTYNEQFF. CDR3 nucleotide sequence: TGTGCCTGGAGTGTGATTAGCGGGAGCACCTACAATGAGCAGTTCTTC. The rearrangement joins TRBV30 to TRBJ2-1; 9 nucleotides match TRBD2. There are 16 residues in the CDR3. Germline V gene data show CDR1 as GTSNPN and CDR2 as SVGIG (reference sequence). V was clipped by 0 bases and J by 2 bases; unmatched bases: 5.

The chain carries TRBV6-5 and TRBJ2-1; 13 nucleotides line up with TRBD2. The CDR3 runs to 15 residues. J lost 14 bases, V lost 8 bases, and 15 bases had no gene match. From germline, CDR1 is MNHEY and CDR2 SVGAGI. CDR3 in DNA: TGTGCCAGCTCCCTGGGAGTCGGACTAGCGGGAGTAGAGTTCTTC. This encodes CASSLGVGLAGVEFF.

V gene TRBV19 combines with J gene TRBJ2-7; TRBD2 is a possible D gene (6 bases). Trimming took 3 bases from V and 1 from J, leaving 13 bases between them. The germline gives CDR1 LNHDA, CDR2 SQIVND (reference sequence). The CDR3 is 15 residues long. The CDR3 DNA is TGTGCCAGTAGTATCCCGGGACTTCCATCCTACGAGCAGTACTTC. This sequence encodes CASSIPGLPSYEQYF.

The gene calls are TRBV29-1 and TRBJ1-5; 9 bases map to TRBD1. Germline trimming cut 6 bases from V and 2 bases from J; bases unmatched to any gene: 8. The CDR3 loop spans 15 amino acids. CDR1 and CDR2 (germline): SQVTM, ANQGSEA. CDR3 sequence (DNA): TGCAGCGTAGCGTCCGGGACAGGGCGCAATCAGCCCCAGCATTTT. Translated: CSVASGTGRNQPQHF.

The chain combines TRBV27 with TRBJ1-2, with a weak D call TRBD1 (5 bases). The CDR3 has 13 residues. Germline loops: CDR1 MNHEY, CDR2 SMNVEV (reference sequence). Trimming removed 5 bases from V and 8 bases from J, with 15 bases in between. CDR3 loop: CASSRRGGSGYTF. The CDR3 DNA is TGTGCCAGCAGTAGGCGGGGGGGTTCGGGCTACACCTTC.

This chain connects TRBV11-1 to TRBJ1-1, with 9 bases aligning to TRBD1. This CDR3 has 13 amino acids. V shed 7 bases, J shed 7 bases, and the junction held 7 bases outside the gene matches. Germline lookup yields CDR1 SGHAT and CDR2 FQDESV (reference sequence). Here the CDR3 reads CASTPGQGNEAFF. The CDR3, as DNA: TGTGCCAGCACCCCGGGACAGGGTAATGAAGCTTTCTTT.

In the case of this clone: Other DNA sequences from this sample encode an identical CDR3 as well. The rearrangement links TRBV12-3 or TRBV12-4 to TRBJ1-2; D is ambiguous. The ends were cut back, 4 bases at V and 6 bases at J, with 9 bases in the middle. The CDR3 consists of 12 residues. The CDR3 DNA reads TGTGCCAGCAGTTCCGGAGGAAATGGCTACACCTTC. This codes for CASSSGGNGYTF.